This TCR beta chain was obtained from a study of blood T cell repertoires in COVID-19. Whole-study context: Samples taken during acute and convalescent COVID-19 were collected in the United States, Italy and Spain. The cDNA or gDNA used as material had been derived from T cells, B-cell-depleted T cells, or PBMCs.

Concerning this clone itself: Other DNA sequences within the sample encode an identical CDR3.

In germline, CDR1 is SQVTM, CDR2 ANQGSEA. CDR3 length: 13 amino acids. With 4 bases removed from V and 2 bases from J, the gap between germline ends came to 9 bases. In the original processing: Amplification of reference gene primers was used by the study to estimate nucleated cell counts. TCRdb's table, derived via immunoSEQ multiplex PCR, lists solely in-frame clones and lacks some. Clone size and the V and J calls come from that table; the DNA yielded D and trimming. The sample has 250,000 to 350,000 clones, about nine tenths seen once; the top ten hold 10% to 12%. The rearrangement joins TRBV29-1 to TRBJ2-1; perhaps TRBD1 as D (5 bases). The origin of this receptor is a woman aged 25 to 39 with COVID-19, enrolled during active disease. Sequencing was carried out using peripheral blood. The CDR3 DNA follows: TGCAGCGTTGGTACAGGAGCCTACAATGAGCAGTTCTTC. It translates to CSVGTGAYNEQFF.